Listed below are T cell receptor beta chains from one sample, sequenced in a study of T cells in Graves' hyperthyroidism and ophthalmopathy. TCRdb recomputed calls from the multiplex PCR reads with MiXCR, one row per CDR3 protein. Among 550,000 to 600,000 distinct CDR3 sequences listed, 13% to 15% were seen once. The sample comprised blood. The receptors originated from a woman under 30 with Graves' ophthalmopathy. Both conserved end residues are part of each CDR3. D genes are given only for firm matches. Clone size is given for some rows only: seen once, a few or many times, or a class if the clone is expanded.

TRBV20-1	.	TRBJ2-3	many	CSASGRDGTDTQYF	TGCAGTGCTAGTGGGCGGGATGGCACAGATACGCAGTATTTT
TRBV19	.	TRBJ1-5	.	CASSIRVHLGQPQHF	TGTGCCAGTAGTATCAGGGTCCACCTCGGTCAGCCCCAGCATTTT
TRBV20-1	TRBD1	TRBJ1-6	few	CSAFGQGNSPLHF	TGCAGTGCCTTTGGACAGGGGAATTCACCCCTCCACTTT
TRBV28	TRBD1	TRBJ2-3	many	CASSLPSDRDTDTQYF	TGTGCCAGCAGTTTACCCTCCGACAGGGACACAGATACGCAGTATTTT
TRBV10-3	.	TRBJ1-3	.	CAIGSGIHSGNTIYF	TGTGCCATCGGCTCAGGGATCCACTCTGGAAACACCATATATTTT
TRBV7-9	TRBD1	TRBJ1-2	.	CASSTGVSGDGYTF	TGTGCCAGCAGTACAGGGGTTTCTGGCGACGGCTACACCTTC
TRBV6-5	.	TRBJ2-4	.	CASSYGTEYKNIQYF	TGTGCCAGCAGTTACGGCACAGAATACAAAAACATTCAGTACTTC
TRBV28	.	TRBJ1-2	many	CASSPRHAGDYGYTF	TGTGCCAGCAGTCCACGTCACGCAGGGGACTATGGCTACACCTTC
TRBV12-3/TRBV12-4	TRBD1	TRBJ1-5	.	CASSFRDSGSNQPQHF	TGTGCCAGCAGTTTTCGGGACAGCGGTAGCAATCAGCCCCAGCATTTT
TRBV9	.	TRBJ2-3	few	CASSVEGGQHTDTQYF	TGTGCCAGCAGCGTCGAAGGAGGCCAACACACAGATACGCAGTATTTT
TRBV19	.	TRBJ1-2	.	CASSIVSRRGYYGYTF	TGTGCCAGTAGTATAGTAAGTCGTCGAGGGTACTATGGCTACACCTTC
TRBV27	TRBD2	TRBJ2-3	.	CASSSRAGGARDTQYF	TGTGCCAGCAGTTCCAGAGCGGGAGGGGCCAGAGATACGCAGTATTTT
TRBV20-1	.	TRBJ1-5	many	CSAQVTGTRSQPQHF	TGCAGTGCTCAAGTAACAGGGACAAGGAGTCAGCCCCAGCATTTT
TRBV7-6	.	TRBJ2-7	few	CASSARDALSEQYF	TGTGCCAGCAGCGCCCGGGACGCATTATCCGAGCAGTACTTC
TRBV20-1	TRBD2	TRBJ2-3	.	CSARDSGRSSDTQYF	TGCAGTGCTAGAGATAGCGGGAGGTCCTCAGATACGCAGTATTTT
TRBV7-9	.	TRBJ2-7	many	CASRPYEQYF	TGTGCCAGCAGACCCTACGAGCAGTACTTC
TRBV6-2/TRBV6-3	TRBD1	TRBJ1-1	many	CASSYRQGATGAFF	TGTGCCAGCAGTTACAGGCAGGGGGCCACTGGGGCTTTCTTT
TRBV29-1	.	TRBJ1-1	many	CSVEDATGLSTEAFF	TGCAGCGTTGAAGATGCAACAGGGTTGAGCACTGAAGCTTTCTTT
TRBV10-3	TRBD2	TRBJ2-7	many	CAISEPTSGRWYKQYF	TGTGCCATCAGTGAGCCCACTAGCGGGAGATGGTACAAGCAGTACTTC
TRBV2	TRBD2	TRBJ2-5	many	CASLAGRETQYF	TGTGCCAGCTTAGCGGGACGAGAGACCCAGTACTTC
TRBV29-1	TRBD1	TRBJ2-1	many	CSVEGVPDRDDYNEQFF	TGCAGCGTTGAAGGAGTTCCGGACAGGGACGACTACAATGAGCAGTTCTTC
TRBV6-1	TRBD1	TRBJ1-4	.	CASSWDRDPPNEKLFF	TGTGCCAGCAGTTGGGACAGAGATCCTCCTAATGAAAAACTGTTTTTT
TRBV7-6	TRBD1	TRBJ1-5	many	CASSSGQANQPQHF	TGTGCCAGCAGCTCTGGACAGGCGAATCAGCCCCAGCATTTT
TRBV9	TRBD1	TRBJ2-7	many	CASSPRQGVSLLEQYF	TGTGCCAGCAGCCCCCGACAGGGGGTTAGCCTTCTCGAGCAGTACTTC
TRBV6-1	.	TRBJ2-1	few	CASSERGTYNEQFF	TGTGCCAGCAGTGAACGCGGGACCTACAATGAGCAGTTCTTC
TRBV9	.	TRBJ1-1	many	CASSVQNTEAFF	TGTGCCAGCAGCGTACAGAACACTGAAGCTTTCTTT
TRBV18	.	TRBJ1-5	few	CASSSRQAVDQPQHF	TGTGCCAGCTCATCGAGACAGGCGGTGGATCAGCCCCAGCATTTT
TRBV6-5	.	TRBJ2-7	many	CASSYGQTGHTYEQYF	TGTGCCAGCAGTTACGGTCAGACGGGACACACCTACGAGCAGTACTTC
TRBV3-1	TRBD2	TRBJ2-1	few	CASSLSGSLYNEQFF	TGTGCCAGCAGCCTCAGCGGGAGTCTTTACAATGAGCAGTTCTTC
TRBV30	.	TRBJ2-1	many	CAWSPGYSYNEQFF	TGTGCCTGGAGTCCCGGATACTCCTACAATGAGCAGTTCTTC
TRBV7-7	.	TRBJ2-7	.	CASSLAVARQSSYEQYF	TGTGCTAGCAGCTTAGCGGTCGCGCGGCAAAGCTCCTACGAGCAGTACTTC
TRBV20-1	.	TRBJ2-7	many	CSARDTLTGRGGYEQYF	TGCAGTGCTAGAGACACCCTAACGGGCAGGGGAGGGTACGAGCAGTACTTC
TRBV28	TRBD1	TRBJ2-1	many	CASRRRQGEGNEQFF	TGTGCCAGCCGCCGTAGACAGGGAGAGGGCAATGAGCAGTTCTTC